The rows below give T cell receptor beta chains drawn from one sample of a study of control samples from healthy donors and cancer patients. Here immunoSEQ multiplex PCR was the method, and the copy in TCRdb shows in-frame clones only, minus some. Here the sample spans around 110,000 clones, 80% to 90% being singletons. Material for sequencing was PBMCs. These TCRs come from a woman aged 45-60 years with colorectal cancer. Each CDR3 is given with its conserved first and last residue. D genes are given only for firm matches. The listing skips clone size in some rows; elsewhere it reads once, few, many or a size class.

clone_size d_call j_call v_call cdr3_nt cdr3_aa
. . TRBJ1-1 TRBV12-3/TRBV12-4 TGTGCCAGCAGTTTCGCGGCCCCGGCTTTCTTT CASSFAAPAFF
. TRBD2 TRBJ2-2 TRBV4-1 TGCGCCAGCAGCCAAGAGCGGGGGACGGTGGCCGGGGAGCTGTTTTTT CASSQERGTVAGELFF
. TRBD2 TRBJ2-7 TRBV9 TGTGCCAGCAGCGTAGGACTAGCGGCCTCCTACGAGCAGTACTTC CASSVGLAASYEQYF
. . TRBJ1-1 TRBV5-1 TGCGCCAGCAGCCCCGGCCGGTCGAACACTGAAGCTTTCTTT CASSPGRSNTEAFF
. . TRBJ2-7 TRBV11-2 TGTGCCAGCAGCTTAGGACAGGCTAGGGGCTACGAGCAGTACTTC CASSLGQARGYEQYF
. . TRBJ1-1 TRBV30 TGTGCCTGGAGTGCCCCCGGGGGGTACACTGAAGCTTTCTTT CAWSAPGGYTEAFF
. . TRBJ2-2 TRBV15 TGTGCCACCAGAACGGGACTCCTGAACACCGGGGAGCTGTTTTTT CATRTGLLNTGELFF
once . TRBJ1-4 TRBV2 TGTGCCAGCAGTGTAGGGCAGCTGGTTGAAAAACTGTTTTTT CASSVGQLVEKLFF
. . TRBJ2-7 TRBV18 TGTGCCAGCTCGCGGGACGGTAGCTACGAGCAGTACTTC CASSRDGSYEQYF
once . TRBJ1-3 TRBV19 TGTGCCAGCCGCTTTGGGTCTGGAAACACCATATATTTT CASRFGSGNTIYF
. . TRBJ2-1 TRBV2 TGTGCCAGCAGTGTAGAGGGGACCAATGAGCAGTTCTTC CASSVEGTNEQFF
. TRBD1 TRBJ2-6 TRBV6-1 TGTGCCAGCAGTGATCACAGGGGTCCGGGGGCCAACGTCCTGACTTTC CASSDHRGPGANVLTF
once . TRBJ1-1 TRBV30 TGTGCCTGGGGGAGGGTGGGTGATGCTTTCTTT CAWGRVGDAFF
once . TRBJ1-1 TRBV3-1/TRBV3-2 TGTGCCAGCAGCCAGGGCCAGCACTCGAACACTGAAGCTTTCTTT CASSQGQHSNTEAFF
. . TRBJ2-1 TRBV6-5 TGTGCCAGCACCATTATTACAGGGGGGGTTGAGCAGTTCTTC CASTIITGGVEQFF
. . TRBJ1-5 TRBV15 TGTGCCACCAGCCCCCGGACAGTTAATCAGCCCCAGCATTTT CATSPRTVNQPQHF
. TRBD1 TRBJ2-1 TRBV29-1 TGCAGCGCACATGGGGGGTCAGGGGGCTTTAACAATGAGCAGTTCTTC CSAHGGSGGFNNEQFF
. . TRBJ2-5 TRBV5-1 TGCGCCAGCAGCTTGAGCCAACTATACCAAGAGACCCAGTACTTC CASSLSQLYQETQYF
. . TRBJ2-5 TRBV7-8 TGTGCCAGCAGCCGAAGGACGGAGGCCCGGGAGACCCAGTACTTC CASSRRTEARETQYF
few TRBD1 TRBJ1-5 TRBV6-6 TGTGCCAGTGGGACAGGCTTTTATAGCAATCAGCCCCAGCATTTT CASGTGFYSNQPQHF
. . TRBJ2-2 TRBV30 TGTGCCGGGGGAGGGGGGAACACCGGGGAGCTGTTTTTT CAGGGGNTGELFF
. TRBD2 TRBJ2-2 TRBV7-9 TGTGCCAGCAGCCCGGGACTAGCAGCCGGGGAGCTGTTTTTT CASSPGLAAGELFF
. TRBD2 TRBJ2-1 TRBV7-9 TGTGCCAGCAGCTTGTGGACTAGCGGAGACAATGAGCAGTTCTTC CASSLWTSGDNEQFF
. . TRBJ2-7 TRBV19 TGTGCCAGTAGTATAGGGCGTTCGAGGCCAGGGAGCTCCTACGAGCAGTACTTC CASSIGRSRPGSSYEQYF
. . TRBJ2-7 TRBV27 TGTGCCAGCAGTTCCGTGTTACAGAGCTACGAGCAGTACTTC CASSSVLQSYEQYF
once . TRBJ1-5 TRBV18 TGTGCCAGCTCTCAGTCGGACATTGGGCCCCGTCCGCCCCAGCATTTT CASSQSDIGPRPPQHF
. TRBD1 TRBJ2-7 TRBV2 TGTGCCAGCAAGCCTCGGAGCGGACAGGGGTCCTACGAGCAGTACTTC CASKPRSGQGSYEQYF
. . TRBJ1-1 TRBV6-1 TGTGCCAGCAGTGAAGCCTCGATCGTATACTCTGAAGCTTTCTTT CASSEASIVYSEAFF
. . TRBJ1-1 TRBV5-1 TGCGCCAGCACCTTATTACAGGGTCAGAACACTGAAGCTTTCTTT CASTLLQGQNTEAFF
once . TRBJ1-1 TRBV9 TGTGCCAGCAGCCCCCGCCCAGGGGATGGGACTGAAGCTTTCTTT CASSPRPGDGTEAFF
. TRBD2 TRBJ2-1 TRBV11-2 TGTGCCAGCAGCTTTCAGACCCCCCCGACTAGCTGGGGGGGGGAGCAGTTCTTC CASSFQTPPTSWGGEQFF
. . TRBJ1-1 TRBV9 TGTGCCAGCAGCGCCAGCTGGGGGAACACTGAAGCTTTCTTT CASSASWGNTEAFF
. . TRBJ2-4 TRBV6-1 TGTGCCAGCAGTGATGGTATCGGAGGGAACATTCAGTACTTC CASSDGIGGNIQYF
. TRBD2 TRBJ2-3 TRBV5-1 TGCGCCAGCAGCTTGAACGCGGGGACTAGCGGGAGGTTCAGGGATACGCAGTATTTT CASSLNAGTSGRFRDTQYF
. . TRBJ1-1 TRBV7-8 TGTGCCAGCAGCTTAGACCTCCGGGGGGAGCCGAACACTGAAGCTTTCTTT CASSLDLRGEPNTEAFF
. TRBD2 TRBJ2-5 TRBV6-1 TGTGCCAGCAGTGAAACCTCCCGCGGAGCGGGATTTCGGGAGACCCAGTACTTC CASSETSRGAGFRETQYF
. TRBD1 TRBJ1-3 TRBV6-6 TGTGCCAGCAACGCAGGGGGTGCCATATATTTT CASNAGGAIYF
. . TRBJ2-5 TRBV3-1/TRBV3-2 TGTGCCAGCAGCCAAGATGCGTCGAGGGTAGAGACCCAGTACTTC CASSQDASRVETQYF
. . TRBJ1-2 TRBV19 TGTGCCAGTCTCCCCCTGGACAGTAAAATTAACTATGGCTACACCTTC CASLPLDSKINYGYTF
. . TRBJ1-1 TRBV6-2/TRBV6-3 TGTGCCAGCAGTTTCACGGGGATGAACACTGAAGCTTTCTTT CASSFTGMNTEAFF
. . TRBJ1-3 TRBV12-3/TRBV12-4 TGTGCCAGCAGTTCCTTCCCCGACACCATATATTTT CASSSFPDTIYF